This TCR beta chain was recovered during a study of T cell responses to AZD1222 COVID-19 vaccine. The study, taken as a whole, reports: Seropositive AZD1222 recipients at baseline numbered only five to seven. Two AZD1222 doses significantly raised spike-specific TCR breadth and depth over controls. Spike-wide coverage was observed for vaccine-associated CD4 TCRs, with dominant responses at 160-218 and 743-854.

The table came from immunoSEQ multiplex PCR; TCRdb's copy has only in-frame clones and leaves some out. The sample yields about 94,000 clones, 75% to 90% seen once. Concerning this clone: Antigen specificity is unknown.

Germline V CDR1 and CDR2: LNHDA, SQIVND (reference sequence). The V gene lost 5 bases and the J gene lost 5 bases, with 21 bases spanning the gap. The CDR3 totals 16 residues. The clonotype comes from an adult who received the AZD1222 COVID-19 vaccine. Sample: peripheral blood, taken 28 days after the second AZD1222 dose. The chain carries TRBV19 and TRBJ1-2, with D uncertain. CDR3 sequence: CASSRPRLTRGYGYTF. For the CDR3, the DNA is TGTGCCAGTAGTCGACCCCGGCTAACCCGCGGGTATGGCTACACCTTC.